The present T cell receptor beta chain was sequenced within a study of STAT3 mutations in large granular lymphocyte leukemia. Findings and limits, study-wide: At least one immunodominant TCR beta clonotype appeared in every T-cell large granular lymphocyte leukemia patient.

Points on this clone: Antigen unknown.

Trimming removed 1 base from V and 3 bases from J; junction bases left unmatched: 8. CDR3 length: 17 residues. Germline V lookup: CDR1 MGHRA, CDR2 YSYEKL. Some clones are missing from TCRdb's copy, which holds only in-frame ones; the method was immunoSEQ multiplex PCR. The repertoire holds about 12,000 clones, approximately 84% seen once, with over 50% in the top ten. This receptor was identified in a man in his 60s with T-cell large granular lymphocyte leukemia. Some clones in this sample may be carry-over from other donors' samples. The rearrangement joins TRBV4-1 to TRBJ2-7, with 11 positions matching TRBD2. The sample was peripheral blood mononuclear cells. CDR3 protein: CASSQAFGTSGYYEQYF. CDR3 nucleotides: TGCGCCAGCAGCCAAGCCTTCGGGACTAGCGGCTACTACGAGCAGTACTTC.